This is a list of T cell receptor beta chains from one sample in a study of blood T cell repertoires in COVID-19. Sequenced by immunoSEQ multiplex PCR; TCRdb stores in-frame clones only, minus some. The sample consists of around 150,000 clones, more than 65% of them appearing once. The sample consisted of peripheral blood. Every receptor here comes from a man in his sixties with acute or convalescent COVID-19. CDR3s include the opening cysteine and the closing phenylalanine or tryptophan. A D gene is named only where the DNA matches it firmly. A clone size is listed for some rows: how often the clone was seen (once, few, many), or a class if it is expanded.

V gene,clone size,D gene,J gene,CDR3 protein,CDR3 DNA
TRBV18,-,-,TRBJ1-4,CASSPRTDEKLFF,TGTGCCAGCTCACCACGGACAGATGAAAAACTGTTTTTT
TRBV28,-,-,TRBJ1-1,CASSMSTGNTEAFF,TGTGCCAGCAGTATGTCGACAGGGAACACTGAAGCTTTCTTT
TRBV3-1/TRBV3-2,-,TRBD1,TRBJ1-5,CASSLDRDNQPQHF,TGTGCCAGCAGCCTGGACAGGGACAATCAGCCCCAGCATTTT
TRBV19,-,-,TRBJ1-2,CASSIRAGDGYTF,TGTGCCAGTAGTATCCGGGCAGGGGACGGCTACACCTTC
TRBV6-5,-,TRBD1,TRBJ2-7,CASSSLTGTGPYEQYF,TGTGCCAGCAGTTCACTAACCGGGACAGGGCCGTACGAGCAGTACTTC
TRBV7-3,-,-,TRBJ2-2,CASSSYTGELFF,TGTGCCAGCAGCTCCTACACCGGGGAGCTGTTTTTT
TRBV28,-,-,TRBJ2-4,CASSSQVAKNIQYF,TGTGCCAGCAGTTCACAAGTAGCCAAAAACATTCAGTACTTC
TRBV6-5,-,TRBD1,TRBJ1-6,CASSYSIGTGDSPLHF,TGTGCCAGCAGTTACTCTATAGGGACAGGGGATTCACCCCTCCACTTT
TRBV7-9,-,-,TRBJ1-1,CASSRGDTEAFF,TGTGCCAGCAGCCGGGGGGACACTGAAGCTTTCTTT
TRBV5-1,-,TRBD1,TRBJ1-6,CASSTGGSLGSPLHF,TGCGCCAGCTCGACAGGGGGCAGCCTAGGTTCACCCCTCCACTTT
TRBV3-1/TRBV3-2,-,-,TRBJ1-1,CASSPIGRGYMNTEAFF,TGTGCCAGCAGCCCCATCGGCAGGGGATACATGAACACTGAAGCTTTCTTT
TRBV2,-,-,TRBJ1-1,CASSKGVLDIEAFF,TGTGCCAGCAGTAAAGGGGTCCTGGACATTGAAGCTTTCTTT
TRBV4-2,few,TRBD1,TRBJ1-1,CASSNRQGGTEAFF,TGTGCCAGCAGCAACAGACAGGGAGGAACTGAAGCTTTCTTT
TRBV29-1,once,TRBD2,TRBJ2-3,CSVPGTSGSLFTDTQYF,TGCAGCGTACCCGGGACTAGCGGGAGCCTATTCACAGATACGCAGTATTTT
TRBV6-5,-,TRBD1,TRBJ2-7,CASRPRTGHSEQYF,TGTGCCAGCAGGCCTAGGACAGGGCATAGTGAGCAGTACTTC
TRBV9,-,-,TRBJ1-6,CASSVATGNSPLHF,TGTGCCAGCAGCGTAGCTACGGGGAATTCACCCCTCCACTTT
TRBV6-1,-,TRBD1,TRBJ1-5,CASSGGQGPYSNQPQHF,TGTGCCAGCAGTGGGGGACAGGGCCCATATAGCAATCAGCCCCAGCATTTT
TRBV19,few,TRBD1,TRBJ2-7,CASSPGTGAGYEQYF,TGTGCCAGTAGTCCTGGGACAGGGGCGGGCTACGAGCAGTACTTC
TRBV18,-,TRBD2,TRBJ2-1,CASSHSGLAGGTLGSYNEQFF,TGTGCCAGCTCACACTCCGGACTAGCGGGAGGGACTCTCGGATCCTACAATGAGCAGTTCTTC
TRBV28,-,-,TRBJ1-4,CASRQGQNEKLFF,TGTGCCAGCAGACAGGGACAAAATGAAAAACTGTTTTTT
TRBV5-1,once,-,TRBJ2-7,CASKTSSLMRSYEQYF,TGCGCCAGCAAAACTAGCTCTTTGATGCGTTCCTACGAGCAGTACTTC
TRBV4-1,-,TRBD2,TRBJ2-1,CASSQVAGRATEQFF,TGCGCCAGCAGCCAAGTAGCCGGGAGGGCCACTGAGCAGTTCTTC
TRBV10-1,-,-,TRBJ2-7,CASSESGGLEQYF,TGCGCCAGCAGTGAGTCAGGGGGTCTCGAGCAGTACTTC
TRBV5-1,-,TRBD2,TRBJ2-7,CASRSGLAYEQYF,TGCGCCAGCAGATCTGGACTAGCCTACGAGCAGTACTTC
TRBV5-1,-,TRBD1,TRBJ2-7,CASSLMGQGSYFSYEQYF,TGCGCCAGCAGCTTGATGGGACAGGGGTCCTATTTCTCCTACGAGCAGTACTTC
TRBV6-5,-,TRBD2,TRBJ2-1,CASSSGTSGYNEQFF,TGTGCCAGCAGTTCCGGGACTAGCGGGTACAATGAGCAGTTCTTC
TRBV3-1/TRBV3-2,-,TRBD1,TRBJ1-2,CASKGQATHGYTF,TGTGCCAGCAAGGGACAGGCTACTCATGGCTACACCTTC
TRBV19,-,TRBD1,TRBJ1-1,CASKERQGGEAFF,TGTGCCAGTAAGGAAAGACAGGGAGGTGAAGCTTTCTTT
TRBV4-1,-,-,TRBJ1-4,CASSQDYQGRVDEKLFF,TGCGCCAGCAGCCAAGATTACCAGGGCCGGGTAGATGAAAAACTGTTTTTT
TRBV11-2,-,TRBD2,TRBJ2-5,CASSSYGTSGQETQYF,TGTGCCAGCAGCTCCTATGGGACTAGCGGCCAAGAGACCCAGTACTTC
TRBV30,-,-,TRBJ1-2,CAWRADSYGYTF,TGTGCCTGGAGAGCGGATTCCTATGGCTACACCTTC
TRBV2,-,TRBD1,TRBJ2-7,CASSGQGRIYEQYF,TGTGCCAGCAGTGGACAGGGCCGGATCTACGAGCAGTACTTC
TRBV19,-,TRBD2,TRBJ2-7,CASSIFGAGTYEQYF,TGTGCCAGTAGTATTTTCGGAGCGGGGACCTACGAGCAGTACTTC
TRBV5-1,few,-,TRBJ2-1,CASSFSGYNEQFF,TGCGCCAGCAGCTTTTCAGGCTACAATGAGCAGTTCTTC
TRBV28,-,-,TRBJ1-1,CASNTRGTEAFF,TGTGCCAGCAATACGCGGGGCACTGAAGCTTTCTTT
TRBV6-5,-,-,TRBJ2-4,CASSSTLAGAKNIQYF,TGTGCCAGCAGTTCGACACTAGCTGGAGCCAAAAACATTCAGTACTTC
TRBV11-2,-,-,TRBJ1-4,CASSLTGRREKLFF,TGTGCCAGCAGCTTAACAGGGAGACGTGAAAAACTGTTTTTT
TRBV6-1,-,-,TRBJ2-7,CASSAEGASYEQYF,TGTGCCAGCAGCGCCGAGGGAGCCTCCTACGAGCAGTACTTC
TRBV27,few,TRBD2,TRBJ2-7,CASSRTSGAYEQYF,TGTGCCAGCAGCAGGACTAGCGGGGCCTACGAGCAGTACTTC
TRBV30,-,-,TRBJ2-3,CAWTPPGEGRWGTDTQYF,TGTGCCTGGACTCCACCCGGGGAAGGGAGGTGGGGGACAGATACGCAGTATTTT
TRBV19,few,-,TRBJ2-1,CASSIGTSGDGYNEQFF,TGTGCCAGTAGTATAGGGACCTCAGGGGATGGTTACAATGAGCAGTTCTTC